The T cell receptor (beta chain) described here comes from a study of shared clonotypes between healthy human individuals. Findings and caveats of the study: Sorted-subset sequencing, rarefaction showed, was incomplete despite large depth.

V was pared by 3 bases and J by 8 bases, with 5 bases between. There are 12 residues in the CDR3. Germline V lookup: CDR1 SGHTA, CDR2 FQGNSA. Clones were read by immunoSEQ multiplex PCR, and TCRdb kept only the in-frame ones, dropping some. The sample lists about 2,500,000 clones, approximately 90% seen once, with over 0.12% in the top ten. Details on this clone: The antigen remains undetermined.

The source material was naive CD4+ T cells sorted from blood. Documented subset: CD45RA+ positively selected. This TCR derives from a man between 18 and 29 years old in good health. The chain joins TRBV7-2 to TRBJ1-6; no definite D call. The CDR3 DNA follows: TGTGCCAGCAGCTTCTACGATTCACCCCTCCACTTT. Encoded protein: CASSFYDSPLHF. The complete variable domain, with remaining parts taken from reference TRBV7-2 and TRBJ1-6, reads GAGVSQSPSNKVTEKGKDVELRCDPISGHTALYWYRQSLGQGLEFLIYFQGNSAPDKSGLPSDRFSAERTGGSVSTLTIQRTQQEDSAVYLCASSFYDSPLHFGNGTRLTVT.